Sequencing of this T cell receptor beta chain was carried out in a study of Ad26.COV2.S vaccination and SARS-CoV-2 variants. For the study at large: Trial arm assignment for the donor was COV1001 Ad26.COV2.S. Ad26.COV2.S shots went into the muscle once or twice, 56 days apart.

Study outcomes and limitations: CD8+ and CD4+ T cells specific for spike reportedly responded with substantial breadth after vaccination.

A note on this clone: Its antigen is still unknown.

V gave up 5 bases and J gave up 8 bases, with 12 bases separating them. This CDR3 contains 13 residues. The germline gives CDR1 MNHEY, CDR2 SVGAGI. The table came from immunoSEQ multiplex PCR; TCRdb's copy has only in-frame clones and leaves some out. Among some 640,000 clones listed, around 89% were seen once. Noted treatment: around 19 received Ad26.COV2.S at low or high dose, single or two shots; about 5 received placebo; per-sample allocation not given. Day 63 after the first injection of vaccine or placebo was the sampling time. Donation was by an adult aged 18-55 years who was in Boston. The clonotype was recovered from a person between 18 and 65 years old who received the Ad26.COV2.S COVID-19 vaccine or a placebo. The chain recombines TRBV6-5 with TRBJ2-2; no definite D call. The sample here was peripheral blood, taken in a trial of Ad26.COV2.S vaccine versus placebo. The CDR3 DNA is TGTGCCAGCAGTCTGGGCTCCTCAGGGGAGCTGTTTTTT. Translation: CASSLGSSGELFF.